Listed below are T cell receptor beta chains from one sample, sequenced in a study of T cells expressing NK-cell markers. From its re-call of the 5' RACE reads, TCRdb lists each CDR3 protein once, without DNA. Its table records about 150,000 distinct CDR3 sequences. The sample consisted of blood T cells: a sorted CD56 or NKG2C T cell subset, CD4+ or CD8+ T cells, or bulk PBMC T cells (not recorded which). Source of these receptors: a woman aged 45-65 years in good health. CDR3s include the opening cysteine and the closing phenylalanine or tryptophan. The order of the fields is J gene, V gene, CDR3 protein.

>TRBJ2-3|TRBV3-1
CASSQGQGEDTQYF
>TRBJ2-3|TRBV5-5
CASSLLAGPLEDTQYF
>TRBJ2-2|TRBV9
CASSVGSSGRTGELFF
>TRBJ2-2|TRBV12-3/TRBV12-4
CASSLPSPGSGELFF
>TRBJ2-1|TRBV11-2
CASSPWRDAYNEQFF
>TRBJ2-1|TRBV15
CATSREGGLAGENEQFF
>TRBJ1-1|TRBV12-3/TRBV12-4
CASTPDRGNTEAFF
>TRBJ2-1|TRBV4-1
CASSQGGVDEQFF
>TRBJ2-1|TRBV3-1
CASSLVEGGRYGEQFF
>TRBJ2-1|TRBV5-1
CASSPGLAGGFYNEQFF
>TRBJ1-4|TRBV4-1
CASSRPTGGGEKLFF
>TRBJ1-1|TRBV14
CASSQVDRVWTEAFF
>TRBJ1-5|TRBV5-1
CASSSDRGQPQHF
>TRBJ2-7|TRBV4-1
CASTQPPRRGGDYEQYF
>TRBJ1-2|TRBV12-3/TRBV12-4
CATHPGTNYGYTF
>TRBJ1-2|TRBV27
CASRGQGHGYTF
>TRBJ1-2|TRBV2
CAGKQTGVVNNYGYTF
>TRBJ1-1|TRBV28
CASSQPGQRMNTEAFF
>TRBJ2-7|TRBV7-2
CASSLEAEYRAVGPGEQYF
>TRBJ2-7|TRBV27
CASSLRGPGSYEQYF
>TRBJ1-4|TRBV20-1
CSARDPDHSNEKLFF
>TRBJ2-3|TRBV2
CASRDRRTDTQYF